One sample yielded the 9 T cell receptor beta chains listed below, sequenced in a study of CD8 T cells in ankylosing spondylitis. Study results and limitations: Typical of ankylosing spondylitis blood, it appeared, was a TCR beta motif of eight highly homologous variants.

No antigen has been identified for these receptors. One entry per CDR3 protein results from TCRdb running MiXCR on the 5' RACE reads. The data contain under 550,000 distinct CDR3 sequences, 20% to 30% of them seen just once; the ten biggest clones take up over 0.8%. Sequences were obtained from blood, either unsorted or a sorted T cell fraction (not recorded which). The source of these receptors is a male donor with ankylosing spondylitis.

This clonotype showed up just a few times. J is TRBJ2-7 and V is TRBV3-1; D gene unclear. V lost 7 bases and J 3 bases, leaving 10 bases between the germline ends. CDR1 and CDR2 (germline): LGHDT, YNNKEL (reference sequence). This CDR3 is 12 amino acids long. CDR3 sequence (DNA): TGTGCCAGCAATTCCGGATACTACGAGCAGTACTTC. Encoded protein: CASNSGYYEQYF.

A few counts support this clonotype. The J gene is TRBJ2-1, the V gene TRBV20-1; no reliable D call. V lost 3 bases to trimming and J lost 15 bases, with 15 bases between them. The CDR3 totals 11 residues. The germline V gene has CDR1 DFQATT and CDR2 SNEGSKA (reference sequence). CDR3: CSARSLVSSFF. The CDR3 coding sequence is TGCAGTGCTAGGTCTCTAGTTAGTTCGTTCTTC.

J is TRBJ1-1 and V is TRBV7-9, with 9 nucleotides matching TRBD1. CDR1 is SEHNR and CDR2 is FQNEAQ in the germline V gene (reference sequence). CDR3 length: 12 residues. V lost 4 bases, J lost 12 bases, and 6 bases stayed unmatched. The CDR3 region is CASSSQGASTFF. For the CDR3, the DNA is TGTGCCAGCAGCTCACAGGGGGCGAGTACTTTCTTT.

This rearrangement joins TRBV6-6 to TRBJ1-1; D remains unclear. CDR3 length: 10 residues. Trimming removed 2 bases from V and 8 bases from J, with 3 bases in between. Germline-derived CDR1 and CDR2 are MNHNY and SVGAGI (reference sequence). DNA of the CDR3: TGTGCCAGCAGTTACGACGAAGCTTTCTTT. Protein product: CASSYDEAFF.

The chain combines TRBV9 with TRBJ2-7; 9 nucleotides match TRBD1. CDR3 length equals 14 residues. V trimming: 3 bases; J trimming: 3 bases; junction bases outside the gene matches: 4. Germline assignment: CDR1 SGDLS and CDR2 YYNGEE. The CDR3: CASSEGQGRYEQYF. CDR3 DNA sequence: TGTGCCAGCAGCGAGGGACAGGGTCGCTACGAGCAGTACTTC.

This rearrangement joins TRBV11-2 to TRBJ1-2; D is perhaps TRBD1 (6 bases). This CDR3 region has 15 residues. From germline, CDR1 is SGHAT and CDR2 FQNNGV. Trimming took off 5 bases at V and 1 base at J, with 14 bases between the two ends. DNA for the CDR3: TGTGCCAGCAGCGCGTGGGGGGCTGATAACTATGGCTACACCTTC. It codes for CASSAWGADNYGYTF. The whole variable domain, remainder taken from reference TRBV11-2 and TRBJ1-2, is EAGVAQSPRYKIIEKRQSVAFWCNPISGHATLYWYQQILGQGPKLLIQFQNNGVVDDSQLPKDRFSAERLKGVDSTLKIQPAKLEDSAVYLCASSAWGADNYGYTFGSGTRLTVV.

The CDR3 spells CASSPAGYEQYF. Here the CDR3 DNA reads TGTGCCAGCAGTCCCGCGGGGTACGAGCAGTACTTC. V gene TRBV12-3 or TRBV12-4 combines with J gene TRBJ2-7, with D possibly being TRBD2 (6 bases). The CDR3 totals 12 residues. Trimming took 5 bases from V and 4 from J, leaving 9 bases between them.

This clonotype was counted only a few times. The rearrangement joins TRBV18 to TRBJ2-7; D remains ambiguous. The CDR3 consists of 13 residues. The ends were cut back, 3 bases at V and 3 bases at J, with 9 bases in the middle. The germline V gene has CDR1 KGHSH and CDR2 LQKENI. CDR3 sequence (DNA): TGTGCCAGCTCACCGGGCAGGTTCTACGAGCAGTACTTC. Translated: CASSPGRFYEQYF.

The chain carries TRBV5-6 and TRBJ2-5, with D perhaps matching TRBD2 (5 bases). The CDR3 has 14 amino acids. Trimming pared 4 bases from V and 0 bases from J, leaving 10 bases between. Germline V gene data show CDR1 as SGHDT and CDR2 as YYEEEE. For the CDR3, the DNA is TGTGCCAGCAGCAGCCCGGGGAACCAAGAGACCCAGTACTTC. It yields the protein CASSSPGNQETQYF.